This T cell receptor (beta chain) was found in a study of blood T cells in healthy people across ages. Germline CDR1 SGHRS, CDR2 YFSETQ. Trimming shortened V by 0 bases and J by 4 bases, and 16 bases separated the two germline ends. The CDR3 length is 16 residues. A second roughly 7 to 12 cycle PCR used barcoded and J-beta primers. TCRdb reprocessed the 5' RACE reads with MiXCR, giving one entry per CDR3 protein. In the table there are 800,000 to 950,000 distinct CDR3 sequences, 30% to 45% of which are singletons. The chain uses TRBV5-1 and TRBJ1-1; D not resolved. What was sequenced was blood. The receptor's source is a young man in good health. CDR3 amino acids: CASSLVTSRFGTEAFF. For the CDR3, the DNA is TGCGCCAGCAGCTTGGTAACATCGCGGTTTGGCACTGAAGCTTTCTTT.